Here is one T cell receptor beta chain with its context. The target of this receptor is not known. Base quality data are lacking; no much larger clone is found one base away. The data were obtained in a study of blood T cells in healthy people across ages (dated by TCRdb to 2015 to 2017). Notes on the research overall: In model experiments, template switching captured roughly one uniquely barcoded TCR beta cDNA molecule for every two T cells. Using deep sequencing normalized with unique cDNA molecular identifiers, the study measured how TCR beta repertoire diversity changes with age. Donors were grouped into four age groups: young (average 16 years), middle-aged (about 38), aged (around 60) and long-lived (around 82). Donors of different ages were randomly distributed across sequencing lanes to avoid experimental bias. Using the same blood draw, the study looked at two additional independent replicas of 1 million unique cDNA reads for two donors, one aged 18 to 30 and the other aged 80 or older.

Library creation used 5' RACE. TCRdb names Illumina HiSeq 2500 as the instrument used. A second roughly 6 to 11 cycle PCR used a sample-barcoded 5' primer and a J-beta primer mix. A template-switch 5' adaptor carrying 12 random nucleotides introduced a unique molecular identifier onto each TCR beta cDNA molecule. Each sample yielded at least 2.5 million CDR3-containing paired-end reads. First-strand cDNA synthesis was performed from all RNA using the Mint cDNA synthesis kit, with priming by a TRBC-specific oligonucleotide. Following uracil-DNA glycosylase treatment, a first 18-cycle PCR with universal primers M1SS and BC2_uni_R was performed on all cDNA. The original pipeline was this. Each sample was normalized by randomly selecting 1 million high-quality reads, each carrying a distinct molecular identifier. Instead of being binned into consensus sequences, reads that shared molecular identifiers were thrown out. CDR3 identification, clonotype clustering and error correction used MiTCR with a Q25 quality threshold and the strictest error-elimination algorithm. Lower-bound total TCR beta diversity was estimated with a nonparametric unseen species model using Euler transformation. TCRdb reran the public reads through fastp at Q25 and MiXCR, keeping productive beta chains. Under each unique CDR3 protein, matching rows form one entry showing the most common genes and DNA. The authors' filters were not applied to this entry. For this sample the table gives roughly 500,000 distinct CDR3 sequences, of which 27% were detected only once. The ten largest account for roughly 20% of the sample.

Results the study describes overall, beyond this receptor: Donor CMV infection status was unknown, potentially confounding age-related changes in expanded clonotypes. Bulk unsorted PBMC profiling prevented conclusive comparison of naive and antigen-experienced compartments. As age increased, observed TCR beta diversity per million T cells dropped in a roughly linear way, and a significant reduction was already evident by age about 40. Estimates of total diversity based on one million sequenced T cells were regarded as lower bounds and as underestimates. Observed TCR beta diversity correlated strongly with the percentage of naive T cells measured by flow cytometry. Compared with the aged group, the long-lived group had more naive CD4+ T cells, fewer expanded clones and increased TCR diversity, suggesting age selection.

Systemically healthy Caucasian individuals from Russia, approximately 39 in total and aged roughly 6 to 100 years, were included as donors. About 10 milliliters of peripheral blood were collected from each donor into EDTA-treated Vacutainer tubes. Ficoll-Paque density-gradient centrifugation was used to isolate PBMCs, with at least 6.5 million per sample. Total RNA, at least 6 micrograms per sample, was extracted from PBMCs with Trizol reagent. For every donor, flow cytometry on a PBMC aliquot measured the percentage of naive CD45RAhigh/CD27high T cells. CDR1 and CDR2 were assigned from the germline V gene as SGHTA and FQGNSA. Taken from cysteine to phenylalanine, the CDR3 has 12 residues. Kept here is only the CDR3 DNA, which spans 36 bases and is read in frame from base 1. V is reduced by 5 bases and J by 7 bases, leaving a spacing of 11 bases between them.

Sequenced material: blood. In this chain, TRBV7-2 is recombined with TRBJ1-1; the D gene lacks a confident call. This clonotype originated in a woman aged 65 to 85 in good health. The CDR3 has the sequence CASSPVWDEAFF. DNA sequence: TGTGCCAGCAGCCCGGTGTGGGATGAAGCTTTCTTT.